This is a list of T cell receptor beta chains from one sample in a study of vaccination and CD4 T cells after COVID-19. These receptors lack a known antigen. One entry per CDR3 protein, called by TCRdb with MiXCR from the PCR reads. Among roughly 24,000 distinct CDR3 sequences, 64% were seen once, and the ten largest hold 4% to 5.5%. The sample was CD4+ T cells from blood, cultured in vitro. Receptor source: a human donor who had recovered from COVID-19. CDR3s include the opening cysteine and the closing phenylalanine or tryptophan. D genes are given only for firm matches. The listing skips clone size in some rows; elsewhere it reads once, few, many or a size class.

d_gene	abundance	v_gene	j_gene	len	CDR3nt	CDR3aa
.	few	TRBV19	TRBJ1-1	14	TGTGCCTCCTCATTAGGGGCCTGGAACACTGAAGCTTTCTTT	CASSLGAWNTEAFF
.	.	TRBV28	TRBJ2-1	18	TGTGCCAGCAGTTTAATGAAGTGGGAGGTAGAGTACGACAATGAGCAGTTCTTC	CASSLMKWEVEYDNEQFF
.	.	TRBV11-2	TRBJ2-7	13	TGTGCCAGCAGCTCCGGGACGTCGTACGAGCAGTACTTC	CASSSGTSYEQYF
TRBD2	.	TRBV7-3	TRBJ2-1	15	TGTGCCAGCAGCTTACGCCTAGCGGGAGCAGGTGAGCAGTTCTTC	CASSLRLAGAGEQFF
.	few	TRBV19	TRBJ1-2	17	TGTGCCAGTAGTGCTAGGAGGGACTCCCCCTCTAACTATGGCTACACCTTC	CASSARRDSPSNYGYTF
.	.	TRBV19	TRBJ1-2	15	TGTGCCAGTAGCCCAACCGGGTTAAAGGACTATGGCTACACCTTC	CASSPTGLKDYGYTF
TRBD2	.	TRBV20-1	TRBJ2-1	12	TGCAGTGCTGGACTAGCGGTGATTGAGCAGTTCTTC	CSAGLAVIEQFF
TRBD2	.	TRBV25-1	TRBJ2-1	14	TGTGCCAGCAGGGGGGGACTAGCACCGAATGAGCAGTTCTTC	CASRGGLAPNEQFF
TRBD2	.	TRBV7-2	TRBJ2-3	16	TGTGCCAGCAGCACAGGACTAGCGGGGGCCACAGATACGCAGTATTTT	CASSTGLAGATDTQYF
TRBD2	.	TRBV7-6	TRBJ2-1	14	TGTGCCAGCAGCTTTAGCGGGAGTCTTTATGAGCAGTTCTTC	CASSFSGSLYEQFF
.	few	TRBV6-1	TRBJ1-1	15	TGTGCCAGCAGGACACAGGGAAAGGGGGGCACTGAAGCTTTCTTT	CASRTQGKGGTEAFF
.	.	TRBV5-1	TRBJ1-6	15	TGCGCCAGCAGTACATCGGGACAACGAAATTCACCCCTCCACTTT	CASSTSGQRNSPLHF
.	.	TRBV21-1	TRBJ2-3	13	TGTGCCAGTACAGGGTCGAGCACAGATACGCAGTATTTT	CASTGSSTDTQYF
.	.	TRBV27	TRBJ1-6	14	TGTGCCAGCACCTACACAGCGAGTAATTCACCCCTCCACTTT	CASTYTASNSPLHF
TRBD2	.	TRBV20-1	TRBJ2-3	13	TGCAGTCCTAGCGGGAGTGCAGGAGATACGCAGTATTTT	CSPSGSAGDTQYF
.	.	TRBV1	TRBJ1-2	15	TGCACCAGCAGCCAAGAGGCGGTGAAAATCTATGGCTACACCTTC	CTSSQEAVKIYGYTF
.	.	TRBV10-1	TRBJ2-1	13	TGCGCCAGCAGATCGACAGGGAGGAGTGAGCAGTTCTTC	CASRSTGRSEQFF
.	once	TRBV28	TRBJ2-4	13	TGTGCCAGCAGCCAGGGGTCAGGGAACATTCAGTACTTC	CASSQGSGNIQYF
TRBD1	few	TRBV10-3	TRBJ1-2	14	TGTGCCATCAGGGGGGACAGGGGTAACTATGGCTACACCTTC	CAIRGDRGNYGYTF
TRBD1	.	TRBV10-2	TRBJ1-6	14	TGCGCCAGCAGGGGTCAGGGGGCTAATTCACCCCTCCACTTT	CASRGQGANSPLHF
.	.	TRBV2	TRBJ1-4	15	TGTGCCAGCAGTGCGGGGGCGCCGACTAATGAAAAACTGTTTTTT	CASSAGAPTNEKLFF
.	few	TRBV6-1	TRBJ1-1	15	TGTGCCAGCAGGCCTGGGGACGCCCCGAACACTGAAGCTTTCTTT	CASRPGDAPNTEAFF